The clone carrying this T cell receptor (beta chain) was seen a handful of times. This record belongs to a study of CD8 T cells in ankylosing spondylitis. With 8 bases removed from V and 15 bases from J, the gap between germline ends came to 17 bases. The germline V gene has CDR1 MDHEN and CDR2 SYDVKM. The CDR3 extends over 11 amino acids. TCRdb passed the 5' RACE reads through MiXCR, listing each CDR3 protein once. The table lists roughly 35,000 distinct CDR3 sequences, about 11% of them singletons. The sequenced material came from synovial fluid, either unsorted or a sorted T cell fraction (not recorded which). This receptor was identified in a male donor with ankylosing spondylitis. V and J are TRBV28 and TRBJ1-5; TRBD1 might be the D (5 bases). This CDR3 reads CASGTDPQRHF. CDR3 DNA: TGTGCCAGCGGGACGGACCCCCAACGGCATTTT.